This T cell receptor beta chain was profiled in a study of technical replicates of blood from a few donors. Profiled with immunoSEQ multiplex PCR; TCRdb holds only in-frame clones, not every one. Altogether 50,000 or so clones are present, about 90% being singletons, with the ten largest covering 3% to 4%. V lost 4 bases, J lost 2 bases, and 24 bases lay in between. Germline V gives CDR1 SGHAT, CDR2 FQDESV (reference sequence). CDR3 length equals 18 residues. What was sequenced was PBMCs. This TCR was recovered from a human donor in good health. Some clones in this sample may be carry-over from other donors' samples. The chain joins TRBV11-1 to TRBJ2-7; TRBD2 is a possible D gene (5 bases). The CDR3 here is CASSSNSGGSGRTYEQYF. The CDR3 DNA sequence: TGTGCCAGCAGCTCAAACAGCGGAGGCTCGGGCAGGACCTACGAGCAGTACTTC.